This TCR beta chain was identified during a study of T cell repertoires in cytomegalovirus infection. As for the study in general: Recently identified HLA-C-restricted CMV epitopes and well-studied HLA-B-restricted CMV epitopes were used by the study. In public TCR beta signatures, there were indications of both CMV infection and matching HLA type. Study-wide findings and caveats: Individuals carrying CMV plus the relevant HLA were identified by cumulative frequency of public TCR beta families.

TCRdb passed the reads through MiXCR, listing each CDR3 protein once. The table lists over 120,000 distinct CDR3 sequences, about 31% of them singletons. With respect to this clonotype: The antigen remains undetermined.

Per germline, CDR1 MGHDK and CDR2 SYGVNS. This CDR3 comprises 12 residues. Trimming pared 8 bases from V and 7 bases from J, leaving 11 bases between. This chain connects TRBV25-1 to TRBJ1-4, with D uncertain. Sample: CD8+ T cells from cultured PBMCs, taken from culture after CMV antigen stimulation. This receptor was identified in a human donor in good health (CMV status not recorded). Some clones in this sample may be carry-over from other donors' samples. The CDR3 here is CASGRGVEKLFF. CDR3 bases: TGTGCCAGCGGCCGGGGAGTTGAAAAACTGTTTTTT.